These 7 T cell receptor beta chains originate from one sample sequenced in a study of cytomegalovirus exposure and HLA in healthy donors. Primers for the PCR totalled 60 Vbeta and 13 Jbeta. Clones were sequenced by immunoSEQ multiplex PCR, and TCRdb holds only the in-frame ones, with some missing. Listed are approximately 190,000 clones; about 6.5% falls within the top ten. The sample taken for sequencing was PBMCs. The receptors were sampled from a man under 40 in good health and CMV-seronegative.

The CDR3 protein is CASSPVRDRNQPQHF. The CDR3 DNA is TGTGCCAGCTCACCCGTCCGGGACAGAAATCAGCCCCAGCATTTT. This rearrangement joins TRBV18 to TRBJ1-5, with 7 bases aligning to TRBD1. The CDR3 totals 15 residues. Trimming cost V 3 bases and J 4 bases; bases outside gene matches: 6. From germline, CDR1 is KGHSH and CDR2 LQKENI.

This clone counts as medium-sized by frequency. This chain joins TRBV5-1 and TRBJ1-4; D might be TRBD1 (6 bases). Germline V CDR1 and CDR2: SGHRS, YFSETQ. The CDR3 sequence is 14 residues long. V lost 1 base to trimming and J lost 4 bases, with 8 bases between them. In DNA form, the CDR3 reads TGCGCCAGCAGCTTGACAGGGAATAATGAAAAACTGTTTTTT. Protein: CASSLTGNNEKLFF.

The V and J genes are TRBV5-6 and TRBJ2-7; 12 nucleotides match TRBD2. The CDR3 is made up of 18 amino acids. Losses at the gene ends were 4 bases for V and 2 bases for J; bases not matched to a gene: 13. Germline V gives CDR1 SGHDT, CDR2 YYEEEE. The CDR3 reads CASSVRRTSGVLPYEQYF. The CDR3 nucleotides are TGTGCCAGCAGCGTACGTCGGACTAGCGGGGTCTTACCCTACGAGCAGTACTTC.

The chain joins TRBV5-4 to TRBJ1-4; D is possibly TRBD1 (5 bases). The germline V and J ends were trimmed by 4 bases and 12 bases, with 19 bases remaining between them. This CDR3 spans 14 amino acids. The germline V gene encodes CDR1 SGHNT and CDR2 YYREEE (reference sequence). For the CDR3, the DNA is TGTGCCAGCAGCATTGACAGCCCCCTGTCTGAACTGTTTTTT. It is translated as CASSIDSPLSELFF.

The rearrangement uses TRBV7-3 and TRBJ2-2; tentatively, D is TRBD2 (5 bases). The germline V and J ends were trimmed by 8 bases and 4 bases, with 11 bases remaining between them. CDR3 length: 13 amino acids. CDR1 and CDR2 (germline): SGHTA, FQGTGA. The CDR3 sequence is CASRPGLTGELFF. The CDR3 DNA reads TGTGCCAGCCGGCCAGGACTCACCGGGGAGCTGTTTTTT.

This chain uses TRBV7-9 with TRBJ2-1, with 14 bases lining up with TRBD2. The CDR3 is 15 amino acids. V lost 5 bases, J lost 6 bases, and 3 bases stayed unmatched. Germline assignment: CDR1 SEHNR and CDR2 FQNEAQ (reference sequence). The CDR3 nucleotides read TGTGCCAGCAGCCCGGGACTAGCGGGAGTCAATGAGCAGTTCTTC. Its translation is CASSPGLAGVNEQFF.

This chain uses TRBV5-4 with TRBJ2-1, with 10 bases that match TRBD1. The CDR3 has 17 residues. Germline CDR1 and CDR2: SGHNT and YYREEE (reference sequence). J was trimmed by 1 base and V by 4 bases; bases with no gene match: 8. CDR3 sequence: CASSPIGTGASYNEQFF. DNA of the CDR3: TGTGCCAGCAGCCCTATAGGGACAGGGGCGTCCTACAATGAGCAGTTCTTC.